This entry lists 7 T cell receptor beta chains sequenced from one sample in a study of T cell responses to AZD1222 COVID-19 vaccine. Profiling relied on immunoSEQ multiplex PCR, and the TCRdb table lists in-frame clones only, not all of them. The sample records over 110,000 clones, more than 85% being singletons. The sequencing used peripheral blood, collected on day 0 of AZD1222 vaccination. Every receptor here comes from an adult in good health.

CDR3 sequence: CAISGNRGGSDTQYF. The CDR3 DNA reads as TGTGCCATCAGTGGCAATCGGGGGGGTTCAGATACGCAGTATTTT. V usage is TRBV10-3 and J usage is TRBJ2-3, with 8 bases lining up with TRBD2. Germline CDR1 and CDR2: ENHRY and SYGVKD. Trimming at V came to 4 bases and at J to 4 bases, leaving 7 bases not matched to a gene. This CDR3 is built from 15 residues.

This chain uses TRBV11-2 with TRBJ1-1, with unresolved D. This CDR3 is built from 13 residues. The V gene lost 10 bases and the J gene lost 2 bases, with 14 bases spanning the gap. Germline loops: CDR1 SGHAT, CDR2 FQNNGV. The DNA for the CDR3 is TGTGCCACTGGGTTGGCGGAAAACACTGAAGCTTTCTTT. Translated, it gives CATGLAENTEAFF.

This clone was seen a single time. V usage is TRBV7-2 and J usage is TRBJ1-5, with D possibly matching TRBD1 (6 bases). V was trimmed by 6 bases and J by 6 bases, leaving 15 bases between them. The CDR3 contains 14 residues. Germline V lookup: CDR1 SGHTA, CDR2 FQGNSA. The CDR3 coding sequence is TGTGCCAGCAGTCTACAGGGTTACGCTCAGCCCCAGCATTTT. This codes for CASSLQGYAQPQHF. The full variable domain, rest sourced from reference TRBV7-2 and TRBJ1-5, is GAGVSQSPSNKVTEKGKDVELRCDPISGHTALYWYRQSLGQGLEFLIYFQGNSAPDKSGLPSDRFSAERTGGSVSTLTIQRTQQEDSAVYLCASSLQGYAQPQHFGDGTRLSIL.

The chain uses TRBV23-1 and TRBJ1-2, with 7 bases identical to TRBD1. TRBV23-1 is an open reading frame whose function is uncertain. This CDR3 is built from 14 residues. J gave up 8 bases and V 0 bases, and 6 bases lay outside the gene matches. CDR3 DNA: TGCGCCAGCAGTCAATCGACAGGGACGTCCGGCTACACCTTC. Its protein product is CASSQSTGTSGYTF.

This sequence joins TRBV9 and TRBJ2-5; D is perhaps TRBD2 (6 bases). V lost 4 bases and J lost 2, with 15 bases in between. Germline-derived CDR1 and CDR2 are SGDLS and YYNGEE. The CDR3 covers 15 residues. CDR3 region: CASSPGVLGQETQYF. The CDR3 DNA sequence: TGTGCCAGCAGCCCGGGAGTTTTGGGGCAAGAGACCCAGTACTTC.

The CDR3 region has the DNA TGTGCCAGCAGCCAGGGCAGCACTGAAGCTTTCTTT. It is translated as CASSQGSTEAFF. The rearrangement uses TRBV9 and TRBJ1-1; TRBD1 might be the D (5 bases). Germline CDR1 reads SGDLS; CDR2 reads YYNGEE. V lost 4 bases to trimming and J lost 4 bases, with 8 bases between them. CDR3 length equals 12 residues.

The rearrangement uses TRBV29-1 and TRBJ1-4, with 9 bases matching TRBD1. This CDR3 is built from 13 residues. In germline, CDR1 is SQVTM, CDR2 ANQGSEA. J lost 7 bases, V lost 8 bases, and 8 bases had no gene match. The CDR3 sequence is CSSQDRGSEKLFF. DNA for the CDR3: TGCAGCTCACAGGACAGGGGAAGTGAAAAACTGTTTTTT.